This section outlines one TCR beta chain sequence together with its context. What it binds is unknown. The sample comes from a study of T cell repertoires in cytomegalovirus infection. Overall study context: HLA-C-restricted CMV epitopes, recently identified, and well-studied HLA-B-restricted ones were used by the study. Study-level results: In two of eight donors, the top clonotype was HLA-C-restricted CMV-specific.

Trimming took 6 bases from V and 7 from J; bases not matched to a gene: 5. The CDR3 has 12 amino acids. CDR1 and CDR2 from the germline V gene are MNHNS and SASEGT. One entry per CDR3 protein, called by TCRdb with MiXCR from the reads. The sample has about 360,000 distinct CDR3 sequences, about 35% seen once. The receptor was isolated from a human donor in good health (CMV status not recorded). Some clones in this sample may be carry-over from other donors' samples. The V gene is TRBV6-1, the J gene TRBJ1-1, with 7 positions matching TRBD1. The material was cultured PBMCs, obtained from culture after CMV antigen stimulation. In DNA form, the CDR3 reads TGTGCCAGCAGAGAACAGGGGAGTGAAGCTTTCTTT. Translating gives CASREQGSEAFF.